The 29 T cell receptor beta chains below were found in one sample sequenced in a study of T cell changes during pregnancy in multiple sclerosis. The assay was immunoSEQ multiplex PCR, and TCRdb's table has in-frame clones only and misses some. The top ten hold approximately 0.58% of the sample, which has roughly 60,000 clones, 80% to 90% seen once. The sequences come from CD4+ T cells from peripheral blood mononuclear cells, collected in the first trimester of pregnancy. The source of these receptors is a female donor with multiple sclerosis, enrolled in a pregnancy study.

The gene calls are TRBV15 and TRBJ1-5; weak D call: TRBD1 (5 bases). V was clipped by 1 base and J by 11 bases, with 18 bases between them. The CDR3 loop spans 15 amino acids. Germline CDR1 LNHNV, CDR2 YYDKDF (reference sequence). The CDR3 DNA is TGTGCCACCAGCAGAGCCCTCGACAGATCCTTGACCCAGCATTTT. Protein product: CATSRALDRSLTQHF. The variable domain in full, completed from reference TRBV15 and TRBJ1-5, reads DAMVIQNPRYQVTQFGKPVTLSCSQTLNHNVMYWYQQKSSQAPKLLFHYYDKDFNNEADTPDNFQSRRPNTSFCFLDIRSPGLGDTAMYLCATSRALDRSLTQHFGDGTRLSIL.

This chain joins TRBV9 and TRBJ2-1, with a tentative D call TRBD2 (6 bases). The length of the CDR3 is 14 residues. Trimming removed 7 bases at V and 7 bases at J, with 18 bases between. Germline CDR1 and CDR2: SGDLS and YYNGEE. This CDR3 is CASGPPGVVNEQFF. CDR3 nucleotide sequence: TGTGCCAGCGGCCCCCCGGGAGTTGTGAATGAGCAGTTCTTC. Complete variable domain (other parts from reference TRBV9 and TRBJ2-1): DSGVTQTPKHLITATGQRVTLRCSPRSGDLSVYWYQQSLDQGLQFLIQYYNGEERAKGNILERFSAQQFPDLHSELNLSSLELGDSALYFCASGPPGVVNEQFFGPGTRLTVL.

The chain carries TRBV14 and TRBJ2-5, with no clear D. With 1 base removed from V and 4 bases from J, the gap between germline ends came to 4 bases. The CDR3 covers 12 residues. In germline, CDR1 is SGHDN, CDR2 FVKESK. The CDR3 spells CASSQVLETQYF. CDR3 DNA sequence: TGTGCCAGCAGCCAAGTTCTAGAGACCCAGTACTTC.

The V gene is TRBV7-9, the J gene TRBJ1-2; D gene ambiguous. Germline V gene data show CDR1 as SEHNR and CDR2 as FQNEAQ (reference sequence). With 8 bases removed from V and 6 bases from J, the gap between germline ends came to 19 bases. The CDR3 is 14 residues long. The CDR3 here is CASDPDTSRHGYTF. The CDR3 DNA reads TGTGCCAGCGATCCCGACACCTCACGACATGGCTACACCTTC.

In this sample, this clone turned up a few times. This chain connects TRBV5-4 to TRBJ1-2, with 7 bases that match TRBD1. There are 14 residues in the CDR3. V gave up 4 bases and J gave up 3 bases; unmatched junction bases: 6. Germline CDR1 and CDR2: SGHNT and YYREEE (reference sequence). The CDR3 sequence is CASSDVRGDYGYTF. The CDR3 nucleotides read TGTGCCAGCAGCGACGTCAGGGGGGACTATGGCTACACCTTC.

This sequence joins TRBV27 and TRBJ2-2, with 11 positions matching TRBD2. CDR1 and CDR2 (germline): MNHEY, SMNVEV (reference sequence). The CDR3 sequence is 17 residues long. Trimming removed 1 base from V and 4 bases from J; junction bases left unmatched: 5. In nucleotides, the CDR3 is TGTGCCAGCAGTTTATTTAGCGGGGGGGCTGGCACCGGGGAGCTGTTTTTT. The encoded protein is CASSLFSGGAGTGELFF.

The chain combines TRBV6-1 with TRBJ2-1; TRBD1 matches at 9 bases. The CDR3 covers 14 residues. Germline CDR1 and CDR2: MNHNS and SASEGT. This chain's CDR3 is CATIRDRAYNEQFF. The CDR3 bases are TGTGCTACCATACGGGACAGGGCCTACAATGAGCAGTTCTTC.

This chain links TRBV7-3 with TRBJ2-3; D might be TRBD2 (7 bases). Trimming pared 4 bases from V and 2 bases from J, leaving 13 bases between. Per the germline V gene, CDR1 is SGHTA and CDR2 is FQGTGA. The CDR3 spans 15 residues. As DNA, the CDR3 is TGTGCCAGCAGCTACGGGGGGCCCCCCACAGATACGCAGTATTTT. This encodes CASSYGGPPTDTQYF.

The chain has TRBV19 and TRBJ2-1; 11 positions match TRBD2. The CDR3 is 17 amino acids. The germline gives CDR1 LNHDA, CDR2 SQIVND (reference sequence). V lost 1 base to trimming and J lost 5 bases; unmatched junction nucleotides: 7. CDR3 in amino acids: CASSIVFLAGGHNEQFF. CDR3 nucleotides: TGTGCCAGTAGTATAGTCTTCCTAGCGGGGGGCCACAATGAGCAGTTCTTC.

The V and J genes are TRBV11-2 and TRBJ2-1; TRBD2 agrees at 9 bases. The junction had 10 bases not matched to a gene; V was cut back by 5 bases and J by 5 bases. The CDR3 totals 16 residues. Per germline, CDR1 SGHAT and CDR2 FQNNGV. The CDR3 sequence: CASSNSQGLANNEQFF. The CDR3 region has the DNA TGTGCCAGCAGCAATAGCCAGGGACTAGCCAACAATGAGCAGTTCTTC. Complete variable domain (other parts from reference TRBV11-2 and TRBJ2-1): EAGVAQSPRYKIIEKRQSVAFWCNPISGHATLYWYQQILGQGPKLLIQFQNNGVVDDSQLPKDRFSAERLKGVDSTLKIQPAKLEDSAVYLCASSNSQGLANNEQFFGPGTRLTVL.

This clone was observed a single time. J is TRBJ1-2 and V is TRBV29-1; D call uncertain. Trimming removed 7 bases at V and 4 bases at J, with 13 bases between. CDR3 length: 12 residues. From germline, CDR1 is SQVTM and CDR2 ANQGSEA. The CDR3 coding sequence is TGCAGCGGCTCATCGACGGGCTATGGCTACACCTTC. It codes for CSGSSTGYGYTF.

V is TRBV4-1 and J is TRBJ1-5; tentative D call: TRBD1 (5 bases). V was clipped by 0 bases and J by 4 bases, with 16 bases between them. Germline assignment: CDR1 MGHRA and CDR2 YSYEKL. This CDR3 comprises 17 residues. As DNA, the CDR3 is TGCGCCAGCAGCCAAGATGATGGGGTTCCAGGGAATCAGCCCCAGCATTTT. As protein: CASSQDDGVPGNQPQHF.

The V and J genes are TRBV11-1 and TRBJ2-3; perhaps TRBD2 as D (6 bases). Deletions cut 6 bases from V and 5 bases from J, with 12 bases between. CDR3 size: 13 residues. Germline V gene sequence: CDR1 SGHAT, CDR2 FQDESV (reference sequence). CDR3 loop: CASRYTGEDTQYF. The CDR3 bases are TGTGCCAGCAGATACACGGGGGAAGATACGCAGTATTTT.

The chain carries TRBV9 and TRBJ1-6, with D maybe TRBD1 (6 bases). Trimming shortened V by 0 bases and J by 8 bases, and 12 bases separated the two germline ends. In germline, CDR1 is SGDLS, CDR2 YYNGEE. The CDR3 totals 15 residues. The CDR3 DNA reads as TGTGCCAGCAGCGTAGGAGGGGGTATGTATTCACCCCTCCACTTT. Its translation is CASSVGGGMYSPLHF.

V and J are TRBV11-3 and TRBJ1-1; a possible D gene is TRBD1 (5 bases). The V gene's germline CDR1 is SGHNT and CDR2 YENEEA. Trimming took 4 bases from V and 4 from J, leaving 10 bases between them. The CDR3 is 13 amino acids. CDR3 loop: CASSSRGGTEAFF. The CDR3 DNA reads as TGTGCCAGCAGCTCGCGGGGGGGCACTGAAGCTTTCTTT.

This clone was seen once. The V and J genes are TRBV5-1 and TRBJ1-1; 7 bases are shared with TRBD1. V lost 3 bases, J lost 4 bases, and 12 bases stayed unmatched. The CDR3 length is 16 residues. In germline, CDR1 is SGHRS, CDR2 YFSETQ. CDR3 residues: CASSSKTGQGGTEAFF. The CDR3 region has the DNA TGCGCCAGCAGCTCAAAAACAGGGCAGGGGGGCACTGAAGCTTTCTTT.

The chain uses TRBV18 and TRBJ2-4, with 8 nucleotides matching TRBD1. Per germline, CDR1 KGHSH and CDR2 LQKENI. This CDR3 spans 16 amino acids. With 2 bases clipped from V and 8 bases from J, the junction kept 11 bases outside the gene matches. Here the CDR3 reads CASSPGSGGAGDIQYF. The CDR3 DNA sequence: TGTGCCAGCTCACCAGGGTCAGGGGGCGCAGGGGACATTCAGTACTTC.

This clone was found a few times. J is TRBJ2-7 and V is TRBV7-9; maybe TRBD1 (5 bases). The CDR3 sequence is 15 residues long. Trimming pared 5 bases from V and 4 bases from J, leaving 18 bases between. Germline-derived CDR1 and CDR2 are SEHNR and FQNEAQ (reference sequence). The CDR3: CASSPPPRQGYEQYF. CDR3 bases: TGTGCCAGCAGCCCCCCCCCGCGGCAGGGATACGAGCAGTACTTC.

The J gene is TRBJ2-1, the V gene TRBV4-2; TRBD2 might be the D (6 bases). Trimming removed 0 bases at V and 4 bases at J, with 10 bases between. The germline CDR1 and CDR2 sequences are LGHNA and YNFKEQ. The CDR3 sequence is 15 residues long. The CDR3 DNA is TGTGCCAGCAGCCAAGAGGGACTGGAGTACAATGAGCAGTTCTTC. Amino acids: CASSQEGLEYNEQFF.

This clone was observed once. The chain joins TRBV5-1 to TRBJ2-7, with a weak D call TRBD1 (5 bases). Germline V CDR1 and CDR2: SGHRS, YFSETQ. V was trimmed by 1 base and J by 0 bases, leaving 17 bases between them. The length of the CDR3 is 17 residues. The CDR3 DNA follows: TGCGCCAGCAGCTTGCCTTTGGACACGAGAGCCTCCTACGAGCAGTACTTC. Its protein product is CASSLPLDTRASYEQYF.

The chain carries TRBV2 and TRBJ2-7, with D perhaps TRBD2 (6 bases). With 6 bases removed from V and 6 bases from J, the gap between germline ends came to 15 bases. This CDR3 is 13 amino acids long. Germline CDR1 and CDR2: SNHLY and FYNNEI. CDR3 sequence (DNA): TGTGCCAGCAGCGGGAGAATTTCCAGCGAGCAGTACTTC. Protein product: CASSGRISSEQYF.

The J gene is TRBJ2-5, the V gene TRBV21-1; the table's D call of TRBD2 was not tested on the DNA. TRBV21-1 is a pseudogene locus. The CDR3 is 18 amino acids. For the CDR3, the DNA is TGTGCCAGCAGCCCCTGGGGGACTAGCGGGGGTGAAGGTGAGACCCAGTACTTC. Protein sequence: CASSPWGTSGGEGETQYF.

The chain uses TRBV12-5 and TRBJ1-2, with D perhaps TRBD1 (6 bases). CDR1 and CDR2 (germline): LGHNT, FRNRAP. This CDR3 is built from 14 residues. The ends were cut back, 6 bases at V and 2 bases at J, with 13 bases in the middle. CDR3 sequence reads: CASGPRGPNYGYTF. DNA for the CDR3: TGTGCTAGTGGCCCCAGGGGCCCCAACTATGGCTACACCTTC. The full variable domain, rest sourced from reference TRBV12-5 and TRBJ1-2, is DARVTQTPRHKVTEMGQEVTMRCQPILGHNTVFWYRQTMMQGLELLAYFRNRAPLDDSGMPKDRFSAEMPDATLATLKIQPSEPRDSAVYFCASGPRGPNYGYTFGSGTRLTVV.

The chain joins TRBV9 to TRBJ1-6; weak D call: TRBD1 (5 bases). This CDR3 region has 15 residues. Per the germline V gene, CDR1 is SGDLS and CDR2 is YYNGEE. V was shortened by 0 bases and J by 6 bases, with 10 bases between the two germline ends. Here the CDR3 reads CASSVEADTNSPLHF. Written as DNA, the CDR3 is TGTGCCAGCAGCGTAGAGGCGGACACTAATTCACCCCTCCACTTT.

This clone was recorded only once. This chain joins TRBV7-2 and TRBJ2-7, with a weak D call TRBD1 (6 bases). V was shortened by 5 bases and J by 3 bases, with 11 bases between the two germline ends. The CDR3 runs to 13 residues. Germline CDR1 SGHTA, CDR2 FQGNSA. In DNA, the CDR3 is TGTGCCAGCAGCCCAAGGGGGAACTACGAGCAGTACTTC. Residues: CASSPRGNYEQYF.

The chain is built from TRBV11-3 and TRBJ1-1, with D possibly TRBD1 on 5 matching bases. CDR1 and CDR2 (germline): SGHNT, YENEEA. There are 14 residues in the CDR3. V gave up 5 bases and J gave up 1 base, with 11 bases separating them. The CDR3 reads CASSQDQGNTEAFF. The CDR3 nucleotides read TGTGCCAGCAGCCAAGACCAGGGGAACACTGAAGCTTTCTTT.

The chain uses TRBV29-1 and TRBJ2-1; 9 nucleotides line up with TRBD1. V lost 0 bases, J lost 5 bases, and 2 bases stayed unmatched. The CDR3 is 14 residues long. Germline CDR1 SQVTM, CDR2 ANQGSEA. CDR3 nucleotides: TGCAGCGTTGAAGATGGACAGGGGAACAATGAGCAGTTCTTC. Translation: CSVEDGQGNNEQFF.

The chain joins TRBV7-3 to TRBJ2-1; 8 bases match TRBD2. The germline CDR1 and CDR2 sequences are SGHTA and FQGTGA. V shed 2 bases and J 7 bases; nucleotides not matched to a gene: 7. The CDR3 contains 15 residues. CDR3 nucleotides: TGTGCCAGCAGCTTAGGGGGACTAGGCCGTAATGAGCAGTTCTTC. It yields the protein CASSLGGLGRNEQFF.

The rearrangement uses TRBV7-3 and TRBJ2-1; D may be TRBD1 (6 bases). The CDR3 contains 15 residues. Per germline, CDR1 SGHTA and CDR2 FQGTGA. Trimming stripped 1 base from V and 2 bases from J, with 9 bases between. The CDR3 DNA is TGTGCCAGCAGCTTAAGGGCAGGGGCCTACAATGAGCAGTTCTTC. Protein sequence: CASSLRAGAYNEQFF.